A selection of T cell receptor beta chains follows, all from one sample in a study of shared clonotypes between healthy human individuals. Generated by immunoSEQ multiplex PCR, the TCRdb table keeps only in-frame clones and is missing some. In the table there are roughly 2.5 million clones, around nine tenths of which are singletons. Sequenced: naive CD4+ T cells sorted from blood. The origin of the receptors is a young man in good health. CDR3s include the opening cysteine and the closing phenylalanine or tryptophan. Fields, in order: clone size, V gene, J gene, D gene, CDR3 length, CDR3 protein, CDR3 DNA. The D gene is left open where the match is weak. The size entry is marked missing in some rows and otherwise reads once, few, many or a size class.

clone_size: NA
v_call: TRBV6-1
j_call: TRBJ1-5
d_call: TRBD1
cdr3_length: 14
cdr3_aa: CASRGTGLNQPQHF
cdr3_nt: TGTGCCAGCCGTGGGACAGGGCTCAATCAGCCCCAGCATTTT

clone_size: NA
v_call: TRBV9
j_call: TRBJ1-2
d_call: NA
cdr3_length: 12
cdr3_aa: CASSVGSYGYTF
cdr3_nt: TGTGCCAGCAGCGTAGGCTCCTATGGCTACACCTTC

clone_size: once
v_call: TRBV19
j_call: TRBJ1-6
d_call: TRBD1
cdr3_length: 15
cdr3_aa: CASTSDRGPNSPLHF
cdr3_nt: TGTGCCAGTACCTCAGACAGGGGGCCAAATTCACCCCTCCACTTT

clone_size: few
v_call: TRBV11-3
j_call: TRBJ1-2
d_call: NA
cdr3_length: 13
cdr3_aa: CASSLRDGYGYTF
cdr3_nt: TGTGCCAGCAGCTTGCGGGACGGGTATGGCTACACCTTC

clone_size: NA
v_call: TRBV2
j_call: TRBJ2-2
d_call: NA
cdr3_length: 15
cdr3_aa: CASTPSEWDTGELFF
cdr3_nt: TGTGCCAGCACCCCCAGCGAATGGGACACCGGGGAGCTGTTTTTT

clone_size: NA
v_call: TRBV4-1
j_call: TRBJ2-7
d_call: TRBD2
cdr3_length: 15
cdr3_aa: CASSPGSGSDYEQYF
cdr3_nt: TGCGCCAGCAGCCCCGGGAGCGGGAGTGACTACGAGCAGTACTTC

clone_size: NA
v_call: TRBV2
j_call: TRBJ2-3
d_call: TRBD1
cdr3_length: 16
cdr3_aa: CASSLQMTGGRNTQYF
cdr3_nt: TGTGCCAGCAGTTTACAGATGACAGGGGGCAGGAATACGCAGTATTTT

clone_size: NA
v_call: TRBV11-2
j_call: TRBJ2-1
d_call: NA
cdr3_length: 15
cdr3_aa: CASRLGKSPYNEQFF
cdr3_nt: TGTGCCAGCAGACTCGGGAAGTCTCCCTACAATGAGCAGTTCTTC

clone_size: once
v_call: TRBV11-1
j_call: TRBJ2-2
d_call: NA
cdr3_length: 15
cdr3_aa: CASSLLGSNTGELFF
cdr3_nt: TGTGCCAGCAGCTTACTGGGATCCAACACCGGGGAGCTGTTTTTT

clone_size: NA
v_call: TRBV6-1
j_call: TRBJ1-5
d_call: TRBD1
cdr3_length: 15
cdr3_aa: CASGGLGQGDQPQHF
cdr3_nt: TGTGCCAGCGGGGGATTAGGGCAGGGGGATCAGCCCCAGCATTTT

clone_size: NA
v_call: TRBV7-6
j_call: TRBJ2-2
d_call: TRBD2
cdr3_length: 16
cdr3_aa: CASSLRLAVNTGELFF
cdr3_nt: TGTGCCAGCAGCTTACGACTAGCGGTTAACACCGGGGAGCTGTTTTTT

clone_size: NA
v_call: TRBV5-3
j_call: TRBJ1-1
d_call: NA
cdr3_length: 19
cdr3_aa: CARSLVMEGGGSTWTEAFF
cdr3_nt: TGTGCCAGAAGCCTGGTTATGGAGGGCGGCGGGTCTACTTGGACTGAAGCTTTCTTT

clone_size: NA
v_call: TRBV10-3
j_call: TRBJ1-2
d_call: NA
cdr3_length: 14
cdr3_aa: CAIREQRDNYGYTF
cdr3_nt: TGTGCCATCAGAGAACAAAGGGATAACTATGGCTACACCTTC

clone_size: NA
v_call: TRBV28
j_call: TRBJ2-1
d_call: TRBD1
cdr3_length: 15
cdr3_aa: CASSLTGGSYNEQFF
cdr3_nt: TGTGCCAGCAGTCTCACAGGGGGCTCCTACAATGAGCAGTTCTTC

clone_size: once
v_call: TRBV30
j_call: TRBJ2-3
d_call: NA
cdr3_length: 11
cdr3_aa: CAWISGVTQYF
cdr3_nt: TGTGCCTGGATCTCAGGGGTTACGCAGTATTTT

clone_size: NA
v_call: TRBV19
j_call: TRBJ1-5
d_call: NA
cdr3_length: 12
cdr3_aa: CASSNANQPQHF
cdr3_nt: TGTGCCAGTAGTAACGCCAATCAGCCCCAGCATTTT

clone_size: once
v_call: TRBV5-1
j_call: TRBJ2-2
d_call: NA
cdr3_length: 16
cdr3_aa: CASSLAAGSGTGELFF
cdr3_nt: TGCGCCAGCAGCTTGGCCGCGGGGTCCGGGACCGGGGAGCTGTTTTTT

clone_size: NA
v_call: TRBV19
j_call: TRBJ2-3
d_call: TRBD2
cdr3_length: 15
cdr3_aa: CSSGRAGKTADTQYF
cdr3_nt: TGTTCGAGCGGGAGGGCCGGGAAAACGGCCGATACGCAGTATTTT

clone_size: NA
v_call: TRBV7-2
j_call: TRBJ1-1
d_call: TRBD1
cdr3_length: 12
cdr3_aa: CASRLMDREAFF
cdr3_nt: TGTGCCAGCAGGTTAATGGACAGGGAGGCTTTCTTT

clone_size: NA
v_call: TRBV30
j_call: TRBJ1-2
d_call: NA
cdr3_length: 11
cdr3_aa: CAWSVGGGYTF
cdr3_nt: TGTGCCTGGAGTGTCGGTGGCGGCTACACCTTC

clone_size: once
v_call: TRBV6-5
j_call: TRBJ2-5
d_call: NA
cdr3_length: 11
cdr3_aa: CASSQQETQYF
cdr3_nt: TGTGCCAGCAGCCAACAGGAGACCCAGTACTTC

clone_size: NA
v_call: TRBV2
j_call: TRBJ1-1
d_call: TRBD1
cdr3_length: 14
cdr3_aa: CASSVGQGNTEAFF
cdr3_nt: TGTGCCAGCAGTGTCGGACAGGGGAACACTGAAGCTTTCTTT

clone_size: NA
v_call: TRBV2
j_call: TRBJ2-3
d_call: NA
cdr3_length: 13
cdr3_aa: CASSELGKDTQYF
cdr3_nt: TGTGCCAGCAGTGAGTTAGGGAAGGATACGCAGTATTTT

clone_size: NA
v_call: TRBV28
j_call: TRBJ1-2
d_call: NA
cdr3_length: 14
cdr3_aa: CASSPGGIRYGYTF
cdr3_nt: TGTGCCAGCAGTCCTGGAGGGATCCGGTATGGCTACACCTTC

clone_size: few
v_call: TRBV21-1
j_call: TRBJ1-4
d_call: NA
cdr3_length: 12
cdr3_aa: CASSSSGAQLFF
cdr3_nt: TGTGCCAGCAGCTCCTCAGGGGCCCAACTGTTTTTT

clone_size: NA
v_call: TRBV6-5
j_call: TRBJ1-1
d_call: TRBD1
cdr3_length: 15
cdr3_aa: CASSRDSAGGLEAFF
cdr3_nt: TGTGCCAGCAGCCGCGACTCGGCAGGGGGCCTTGAAGCTTTCTTT

clone_size: NA
v_call: TRBV30
j_call: TRBJ2-5
d_call: TRBD1
cdr3_length: 15
cdr3_aa: CAWETGAKSKETQYF
cdr3_nt: TGTGCCTGGGAAACAGGGGCCAAATCCAAAGAGACCCAGTACTTC

clone_size: NA
v_call: TRBV19
j_call: TRBJ1-4
d_call: NA
cdr3_length: 15
cdr3_aa: CASSTNGGANEKLFF
cdr3_nt: TGTGCCAGTAGTACCAACGGGGGAGCTAATGAAAAACTGTTTTTT

clone_size: NA
v_call: TRBV30
j_call: TRBJ1-6
d_call: NA
cdr3_length: 15
cdr3_aa: CAWSVGGSGNSPLHF
cdr3_nt: TGTGCCTGGAGTGTGGGCGGATCGGGTAATTCACCCCTCCACTTT

clone_size: NA
v_call: TRBV7-3
j_call: TRBJ1-6
d_call: NA
cdr3_length: 18
cdr3_aa: CASSLTSSLGGGNSPLHF
cdr3_nt: TGTGCCAGCAGCTTAACATCGAGTTTGGGGGGAGGAAATTCACCCCTCCACTTT

clone_size: NA
v_call: TRBV10-3
j_call: TRBJ1-2
d_call: NA
cdr3_length: 14
cdr3_aa: CAISELGRNYGYTF
cdr3_nt: TGTGCCATCAGTGAGTTGGGTCGGAACTATGGCTACACCTTC

clone_size: NA
v_call: TRBV5-1
j_call: TRBJ2-3
d_call: NA
cdr3_length: 15
cdr3_aa: CASSLGGQSRDTQYF
cdr3_nt: TGCGCCAGCAGCTTGGGCGGGCAGTCAAGAGATACGCAGTATTTT

clone_size: NA
v_call: TRBV7-7
j_call: TRBJ1-1
d_call: NA
cdr3_length: 16
cdr3_aa: CASSLAGGHMNTEAFF
cdr3_nt: TGTGCTAGCAGCTTAGCGGGGGGACATATGAACACTGAAGCTTTCTTT

clone_size: NA
v_call: TRBV7-2
j_call: TRBJ2-5
d_call: NA
cdr3_length: 13
cdr3_aa: CASSYGERETQYF
cdr3_nt: TGTGCCAGCAGCTACGGGGAACGGGAGACCCAGTACTTC

clone_size: NA
v_call: TRBV11-1
j_call: TRBJ2-2
d_call: NA
cdr3_length: 16
cdr3_aa: CASSLSGAGGTGELFF
cdr3_nt: TGTGCCAGCAGCTTATCAGGGGCCGGTGGCACCGGGGAGCTGTTTTTT

clone_size: once
v_call: TRBV6-5
j_call: TRBJ2-7
d_call: TRBD2
cdr3_length: 12
cdr3_aa: CASSLWGGEQYF
cdr3_nt: TGTGCCAGCAGCCTTTGGGGGGGCGAGCAGTACTTC

clone_size: NA
v_call: TRBV7-6
j_call: TRBJ1-1
d_call: TRBD1
cdr3_length: 16
cdr3_aa: CASSLGQGGIGTEAFF
cdr3_nt: TGTGCCAGCAGCTTAGGGCAGGGGGGTATTGGCACTGAAGCTTTCTTT

clone_size: NA
v_call: TRBV2
j_call: TRBJ1-5
d_call: TRBD1
cdr3_length: 15
cdr3_aa: CASSPPGQGNQPQHF
cdr3_nt: TGTGCCAGCAGTCCGCCGGGACAGGGAAATCAGCCCCAGCATTTT

clone_size: NA
v_call: TRBV4-1
j_call: TRBJ2-7
d_call: TRBD1
cdr3_length: 16
cdr3_aa: CASSQVGTGDSYEQYF
cdr3_nt: TGCGCCAGCAGCCAAGTCGGGACAGGGGATAGCTACGAGCAGTACTTC

clone_size: once
v_call: TRBV27
j_call: TRBJ1-5
d_call: TRBD1
cdr3_length: 15
cdr3_aa: CASRKTGIRNQPQHF
cdr3_nt: TGTGCCAGCAGGAAGACAGGGATCCGCAATCAGCCCCAGCATTTT

clone_size: NA
v_call: TRBV6-1
j_call: TRBJ2-7
d_call: NA
cdr3_length: 13
cdr3_aa: CASRIEGSYEQYF
cdr3_nt: TGTGCCAGCAGAATAGAGGGGAGCTACGAGCAGTACTTC

clone_size: NA
v_call: TRBV11-2
j_call: TRBJ2-2
d_call: TRBD1
cdr3_length: 15
cdr3_aa: CASSPRDRGYRELFF
cdr3_nt: TGTGCCAGCAGCCCCCGGGACAGGGGATATCGGGAGCTGTTTTTT

clone_size: NA
v_call: TRBV25-1
j_call: TRBJ2-7
d_call: NA
cdr3_length: 15
cdr3_aa: CASSDIGWGSGEQYF
cdr3_nt: TGTGCCAGCAGTGATATAGGTTGGGGCTCGGGCGAGCAGTACTTC

clone_size: NA
v_call: TRBV6-6
j_call: TRBJ1-1
d_call: TRBD1
cdr3_length: 12
cdr3_aa: CATGQMNTEAFF
cdr3_nt: TGTGCCACGGGACAGATGAACACTGAAGCTTTCTTT

clone_size: NA
v_call: TRBV29-1
j_call: TRBJ1-1
d_call: NA
cdr3_length: 14
cdr3_aa: CSVGGDRLNTEAFF
cdr3_nt: TGCAGCGTTGGAGGGGACCGTTTGAACACTGAAGCTTTCTTT